The 21 T cell receptor beta chains below come from one sample, sequenced in a study of blood T cell repertoires in COVID-19. Generated by immunoSEQ multiplex PCR, the TCRdb table keeps only in-frame clones and is missing some. The sample lists some 200,000 clones; roughly 87% were seen once. Material for sequencing was PBMCs or T cells enriched from blood (not recorded which). Every receptor here comes from a man younger than 40 in a cohort exposed to, infected with or recovered from COVID-19 (not recorded which).

The V gene is TRBV24-1, the J gene TRBJ2-1, with 9 bases identical to TRBD2. J lost 5 bases, V lost 6 bases, and 16 bases had no gene match. The CDR3 consists of 18 residues. Looked up from germline, CDR1 is KGHDR and CDR2 is SFDVKD. This CDR3 reads CATSPWGVAGAVNNEQFF. CDR3 DNA: TGTGCCACCAGTCCTTGGGGAGTAGCGGGAGCCGTTAACAATGAGCAGTTCTTC.

The chain combines TRBV28 with TRBJ2-7; D is possibly TRBD2 (5 bases). This CDR3 contains 15 residues. Germline CDR1 reads MDHEN; CDR2 reads SYDVKM. Trimming pared 5 bases from V and 1 base from J, leaving 15 bases between. CDR3 loop: CASSTSGSRSYEQYF. The CDR3 DNA sequence: TGTGCCAGCAGTACAAGCGGATCGCGGTCCTACGAGCAGTACTTC.

The gene calls are TRBV28 and TRBJ1-1; D is possibly TRBD1 (5 bases). CDR3 length: 13 amino acids. Germline CDR1 and CDR2: MDHEN and SYDVKM. V lost 6 bases, J lost 3 bases, and 11 bases lay in between. The CDR3 sequence: CASRGGEHTEAFF. The DNA of the CDR3 is TGTGCCAGCAGGGGGGGGGAGCACACTGAAGCTTTCTTT.

The count of this clone is one. This chain links TRBV9 with TRBJ2-2; TRBD2 agrees at 8 bases. Unmatched junction bases numbered 6, after V lost 0 bases and J lost 5 bases. The germline V gene encodes CDR1 SGDLS and CDR2 YYNGEE. CDR3 size: 16 residues. The CDR3 nucleotides read TGTGCCAGCAGCGTAGTGGCGGGAGGAGGAACCGGGGAGCTGTTTTTT. Translating gives CASSVVAGGGTGELFF.

This clone was detected a few times. The rearrangement uses TRBV4-1 and TRBJ2-1, with 7 bases that match TRBD2. CDR1 is MGHRA, CDR2 YSYEKL, per germline. V trimming: 8 bases; J trimming: 5 bases; junction bases outside the gene matches: 9. The CDR3 is 14 amino acids. The CDR3 reads CASGPSGPDNEQFF. CDR3 in DNA: TGCGCCAGCGGCCCTAGCGGACCTGACAATGAGCAGTTCTTC.

This clone was recorded once. The V gene is TRBV21-1, the J gene TRBJ2-4; TRBD1, the table's D call, lacks a check against the DNA. TRBV21-1 is listed as a pseudogene. The CDR3 is 19 residues long. CDR3 DNA: TGTGCCAGCAGCAAAAAGAGACTGATAATCAGGGGGCGAGTAAACATTCAGTACTTC. Translation gives CASSKKRLIIRGRVNIQYF.

The chain links TRBV5-4 to TRBJ2-7; TRBD2 matches 10 bases. This CDR3 has 16 amino acids. V shed 0 bases and J 2 bases; nucleotides not matched to a gene: 5. Germline CDR1 SGHNT, CDR2 YYREEE (reference sequence). Written as DNA, the CDR3 is TGTGCCAGCAGCTTGGAACTAGCGGGAACCCCCTACGAGCAGTACTTC. Residues: CASSLELAGTPYEQYF.

The chain links TRBV11-2 to TRBJ2-7; D perhaps matches TRBD1 (5 bases). There are 16 residues in the CDR3. Trimming took 4 bases from V and 2 from J, leaving 18 bases between them. Per germline, CDR1 SGHAT and CDR2 FQNNGV. CDR3 bases: TGTGCCAGCAGCTGGGGCGGCCCGGTCTCCCCCTACGAGCAGTACTTC. The encoded protein is CASSWGGPVSPYEQYF.

This clone was counted a single time. V is TRBV5-1 and J is TRBJ2-7, with 9 bases identical to TRBD2. This CDR3 spans 16 amino acids. The V gene end was trimmed by 5 bases and the J gene end by 5 bases; junction bases not matched to a gene: 14. Germline CDR1 and CDR2: SGHRS and YFSETQ. CDR3 amino acids: CASREPGVAGVNEQYF. In DNA, the CDR3 is TGCGCCAGCAGAGAACCCGGGGTAGCGGGAGTAAACGAGCAGTACTTC.

J is TRBJ2-5 and V is TRBV7-2; 10 bases agree with TRBD2. Germline trimming cut 4 bases from V and 5 bases from J; bases unmatched to any gene: 4. Germline V gives CDR1 SGHTA, CDR2 FQGNSA. This CDR3 has 14 residues. The CDR3 protein is CASSSISGRETQYF. CDR3 sequence (DNA): TGTGCCAGCAGCTCGATTAGCGGGAGGGAGACCCAGTACTTC.

The chain has TRBV7-2 and TRBJ1-2; D is ambiguous. The CDR3 contains 11 residues. The ends were cut back, 2 bases at V and 8 bases at J, with 6 bases in the middle. Germline CDR1 SGHTA, CDR2 FQGNSA. CDR3 sequence reads: CASSLSVGYTF. CDR3 nucleotide sequence: TGTGCCAGCAGCTTATCCGTAGGCTACACCTTC. Looking up the rest from reference TRBV7-2 and TRBJ1-2 gives the full variable domain: GAGVSQSPSNKVTEKGKDVELRCDPISGHTALYWYRQSLGQGLEFLIYFQGNSAPDKSGLPSDRFSAERTGGSVSTLTIQRTQQEDSAVYLCASSLSVGYTFGSGTRLTVV.

In regard to this clone: A single base separates this from a much larger clone, so it may be a read error. Other DNA sequences from this sample encode an identical CDR3 as well. The chain joins TRBV28 to TRBJ2-3; TRBD2 matches at 10 bases. Trimming at V came to 6 bases and at J to 2 bases, leaving 11 bases not matched to a gene. Germline V lookup: CDR1 MDHEN, CDR2 SYDVKM. CDR3 length: 17 amino acids. The CDR3 is CASSQLRLAGFTDTQYF. CDR3 DNA: TGTGCCAGCAGCCAACTCCGACTAGCGGGCTTCACAGATACGCAGTATTTT.

The gene calls are TRBV7-2 and TRBJ1-1, with D possibly matching TRBD1 (6 bases). Trimming cost V 8 bases and J 0 bases, with 22 bases left between them. The CDR3 is 17 residues long. The germline V gene encodes CDR1 SGHTA and CDR2 FQGNSA. CDR3 loop: CASPPTGQNTMNTEAFF. The CDR3 DNA is TGTGCCAGCCCACCCACCGGACAGAACACTATGAACACTGAAGCTTTCTTT.

The chain has TRBV5-1 and TRBJ1-3, with D maybe TRBD1 (6 bases). The CDR3 covers 16 residues. V was trimmed by 4 bases and J by 2 bases, leaving 16 bases between them. Per germline, CDR1 SGHRS and CDR2 YFSETQ. CDR3 in DNA: TGCGCCAGCAGCGTACAGGGCAATGGTCCTGGAAACACCATATATTTT. It is translated as CASSVQGNGPGNTIYF.

The chain has TRBV28 and TRBJ2-7; 7 nucleotides agree with TRBD2. The CDR3 loop spans 14 amino acids. Germline V gives CDR1 MDHEN, CDR2 SYDVKM. J gave up 1 base and V 6 bases, and 6 bases lay outside the gene matches. The CDR3 DNA follows: TGTGCCAGCAGCTTAGCGGGCCGATCCTACGAGCAGTACTTC. Translation: CASSLAGRSYEQYF.

The V gene is TRBV5-1, the J gene TRBJ2-1; possibly TRBD2 for D (5 bases). From germline, CDR1 is SGHRS and CDR2 YFSETQ. This CDR3 spans 15 amino acids. Trimming removed 5 bases at V and 1 base at J, with 13 bases between. In DNA, the CDR3 is TGCGCCAGCAGGGACTCCGGGGTGTCCTACAATGAGCAGTTCTTC. Encoded protein: CASRDSGVSYNEQFF.

The chain links TRBV7-2 to TRBJ2-7, with a possible D match to TRBD2 (5 bases). Trimming took off 5 bases at V and 2 bases at J, with 16 bases between the two ends. CDR3 length equals 15 residues. The V gene's germline CDR1 is SGHTA and CDR2 FQGNSA. CDR3 nucleotides: TGTGCCAGCAGCCGGGATATCGCGCGTACCTACGAGCAGTACTTC. Encoded protein: CASSRDIARTYEQYF.

The chain employs TRBV7-2 and TRBJ1-2, with a tentative D call TRBD1 (5 bases). The CDR3 length is 15 residues. CDR1 is SGHTA and CDR2 is FQGNSA in the germline V gene. Trimming removed 5 bases from V and 0 bases from J, with 13 bases in between. The CDR3 DNA sequence: TGTGCCAGCAGCCAGAGTGTACAGGCTAACTATGGCTACACCTTC. Translation gives CASSQSVQANYGYTF.

The chain uses TRBV7-9 and TRBJ2-7; weak D call: TRBD1 (5 bases). V was clipped by 4 bases and J by 0 bases, with 7 bases between them. Germline V gene sequence: CDR1 SEHNR, CDR2 FQNEAQ (reference sequence). The CDR3 runs to 13 residues. The CDR3 is CASSSTVSYEQYF. CDR3 in DNA: TGTGCCAGCAGCTCGACAGTCTCCTACGAGCAGTACTTC.

The chain recombines TRBV5-6 with TRBJ2-3, with 9 bases identical to TRBD2. This CDR3 region has 15 residues. Germline loops: CDR1 SGHDT, CDR2 YYEEEE. Trimming cost V 7 bases and J 4 bases; bases outside gene matches: 10. CDR3 protein: CASWTLAGISDTQYF. The DNA of the CDR3 is TGTGCCAGCTGGACTCTAGCGGGAATATCAGATACGCAGTATTTT.

The rearrangement links TRBV6-2 or TRBV6-3 to TRBJ1-6; possibly TRBD1 for D (5 bases). The CDR3 consists of 17 residues. The germline V gene encodes CDR1 MNHEY and CDR2 SVGEGT. V lost 3 bases to trimming and J lost 3 bases, with 15 bases between them. The CDR3 sequence: CASSYSGDSDYNSPLHF. DNA of the CDR3: TGTGCCAGCAGTTATTCCGGGGACTCCGACTATAATTCACCCCTCCACTTT.